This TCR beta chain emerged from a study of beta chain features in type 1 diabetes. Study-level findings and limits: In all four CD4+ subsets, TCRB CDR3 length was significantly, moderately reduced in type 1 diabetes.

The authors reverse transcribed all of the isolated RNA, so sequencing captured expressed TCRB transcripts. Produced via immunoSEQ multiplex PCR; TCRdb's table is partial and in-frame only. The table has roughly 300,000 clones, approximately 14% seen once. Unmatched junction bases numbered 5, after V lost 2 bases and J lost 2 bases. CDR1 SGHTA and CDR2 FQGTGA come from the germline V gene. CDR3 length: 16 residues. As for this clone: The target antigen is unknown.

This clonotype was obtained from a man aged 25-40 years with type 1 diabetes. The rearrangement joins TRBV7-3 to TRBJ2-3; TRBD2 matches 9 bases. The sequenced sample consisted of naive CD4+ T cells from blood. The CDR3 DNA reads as TGTGCCAGCAGCTTAGGGCCTAGCGGGGCCACAGATACGCAGTATTTT. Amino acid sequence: CASSLGPSGATDTQYF.